The TCR beta chain described here comes from a study of identical twins. V was clipped by 4 bases and J by 0 bases; unmatched bases: 1. Germline V lookup: CDR1 SGHTA, CDR2 FQGTGA. This CDR3 spans 15 amino acids. This clonotype has just a few counts. TCRdb reprocessed the 5' RACE reads with MiXCR, giving one entry per CDR3 protein. Of around 960,000 distinct CDR3 sequences listed, about 12% are singletons. These sequences were also reported in another study, on yellow fever vaccine responses in identical twins.

This TCR was recovered from a woman under 30 in good health. The chain couples TRBV7-3 to TRBJ1-3; 9 bases are a match to TRBD1. The source material was PBMCs. CDR3: CASSSTGGSGNTIYF. The CDR3 nucleotides read TGTGCCAGCAGCTCGACAGGGGGCTCTGGAAACACCATATATTTT.